The 9 T cell receptor beta chains given below trace back to one sample, sequenced in a study of HIV-infected patients and healthy controls (dated by TCRdb to the mid-2010s). Receptors were amplified or captured by 5' RACE. The data were produced on an Illumina MiSeq. SuperScript III was used to reverse transcribe 500 ng RNA with primers targeting the alpha and beta constant regions. Separate alpha and beta chain libraries were generated by chain-specific third strand synthesis with multiplexing indices. TCRdb passed the public sequencing reads through fastp at Q25 and MiXCR, retaining productive beta sequences. Identical CDR3 protein sequences are pooled into one entry, listed with their most common genes and DNA. This sample gives 15,000 to 20,000 distinct CDR3 sequences in total; over 7% of them show up just once. Of the sample, about 2.6% falls within the top ten clones. Whole blood was used without cell fractionation, so the repertoire reflected all unsorted peripheral T cells.

Input material: blood. The source of these receptors is an adult in good health.

This clonotype occurred many times. This chain joins TRBV4-1 and TRBJ1-2; 9 nucleotides align to TRBD1. The CDR3 is 16 amino acids. Germline V gene data show CDR1 as MGHRA and CDR2 as YSYEKL. J was trimmed by 8 bases and V by 4 bases; bases with no gene match: 14. CDR3 region: CASSLGTGTIISGYTF. DNA for the CDR3: TGCGCCAGCAGCCTCGGGACAGGGACAATAATAAGCGGCTACACCTTC.

The rearrangement joins TRBV20-1 to TRBJ2-7, with 11 nucleotides matching TRBD2. Germline V CDR1 and CDR2: DFQATT, SNEGSKA (reference sequence). Trimming at V came to 3 bases and at J to 6 bases, leaving 16 bases not matched to a gene. This CDR3 comprises 17 residues. The CDR3 nucleotides read TGCAGTGCTAGGGCCCCCGGTAGCGGGAGGGCCTATCGCGAGCAGTACTTC. This gives the protein CSARAPGSGRAYREQYF.

This clonotype was seen ten or more times. The chain links TRBV7-2 to TRBJ2-5; 16 positions agree with TRBD2. Germline CDR1 and CDR2: SGHTA and FQGNSA. The CDR3 covers 19 residues. V lost 6 bases, J lost 4 bases, and 14 bases stayed unmatched. CDR3 coding DNA: TGTGCCAGCAGTTTCATGCCGGGACTAGCGGGGGGGCGGATAGAGACCCAGTACTTC. Translating it yields CASSFMPGLAGGRIETQYF. The complete variable domain, with remaining parts taken from reference TRBV7-2 and TRBJ2-5, reads GAGVSQSPSNKVTEKGKDVELRCDPISGHTALYWYRQSLGQGLEFLIYFQGNSAPDKSGLPSDRFSAERTGGSVSTLTIQRTQQEDSAVYLCASSFMPGLAGGRIETQYFGPGTRLLVL.

Many counts were recorded for this clonotype. The chain links TRBV19 to TRBJ2-1, with 10 nucleotides matching TRBD2. The germline CDR1 and CDR2 sequences are LNHDA and SQIVND (reference sequence). Trimming removed 6 bases from V and 5 bases from J; junction bases left unmatched: 10. The CDR3 totals 16 residues. This CDR3 reads CASRSGLAPWNNEQFF. The CDR3 DNA follows: TGTGCCAGTAGGTCGGGACTAGCGCCCTGGAACAATGAGCAGTTCTTC.

The chain joins TRBV6-6 to TRBJ2-2, with TRBD1 as a possible D gene (5 bases). Germline V lookup: CDR1 MNHNY, CDR2 SVGAGI (reference sequence). The CDR3 is 17 residues long. Between the trimmed V and J ends, which lost 2 bases and 2 bases, there was a span of 15 bases. The CDR3 coding sequence is TGTGCCAGCAGTTACGGCGTGTTTAGGGGAAACACCGGGGAGCTGTTTTTT. It yields the protein CASSYGVFRGNTGELFF.

V usage is TRBV4-2 and J usage is TRBJ2-7, with D possibly being TRBD1 or TRBD2 (5 bases each). Deletions cut 0 bases from V and 2 bases from J, with 26 bases between. The V gene's germline CDR1 is LGHNA and CDR2 YNFKEQ. This CDR3 contains 20 residues. Here the CDR3 reads CASSQDALTFGGSGAYEQYF. The CDR3 DNA sequence: TGTGCCAGCAGCCAAGATGCCCTGACCTTTGGGGGATCAGGCGCCTACGAGCAGTACTTC.

This clonotype was found a few times. This chain links TRBV12-3 or TRBV12-4 with TRBJ1-4; 9 bases align to TRBD1. V dropped 5 bases and J dropped 3; count of bases not matched to a gene: 10. The CDR3 consists of 17 residues. The CDR3 coding sequence is TGTGCCAGCAGTATAACCGGGACAGGGATATCTAATGAAAAACTGTTTTTT. It translates to CASSITGTGISNEKLFF.

J is TRBJ2-3 and V is TRBV19; D ambiguous. V lost 7 bases and J lost 6, with 14 bases in between. CDR1 and CDR2 from the germline V gene are LNHDA and SQIVND (reference sequence). The CDR3 extends over 13 amino acids. The CDR3 nucleotides read TGTGCCAGTAATTCACACCGCCTGGATACGCAGTATTTT. This gives the protein CASNSHRLDTQYF. Together with reference TRBV19 and TRBJ2-3, the CDR3 gives the full variable domain: DGGITQSPKYLFRKEGQNVTLSCEQNLNHDAMYWYRQDPGQGLRLIYYSQIVNDFQKGDIAEGYSVSREKKESFPLTVTSAQKNPTAFYLCASNSHRLDTQYFGPGTRLTVL.

In regard to this clonotype: With a much larger clone just one base away, this may be a read error. The chain couples TRBV7-3 to TRBJ2-1, with D possibly matching TRBD1 (6 bases). Germline V gene data show CDR1 as SGHTA and CDR2 as FQGTGA. V gave up 5 bases and J gave up 6 bases, with 8 bases separating them. The CDR3 has 12 amino acids. CDR3 bases: TGTGCCAGCAGCCGGGACACCAATGAGCAGTTCTTC. Its protein product is CASSRDTNEQFF.